This TCR beta chain was sequenced in a study of cytomegalovirus exposure and HLA in healthy donors. Germline loops: CDR1 SGDLS, CDR2 YYNGEE. Trimming pared 0 bases from V and 4 bases from J, leaving 13 bases between. The CDR3 spans 15 residues. Study results and caveats: The authors assumed roughly uniform sequencing depth across donors for presence/absence analyses. Some highly shared sequence variants likely arose as a pipeline artifact.

To note about this clone: Its antigen is unidentified.

Both 60 Vbeta primers and 13 Jbeta primers went into the PCR. TCRdb keeps only in-frame clones here, not all; method: immunoSEQ multiplex PCR. The sample includes roughly 66,000 clones, around 82% of them seen just once. Sequences were obtained from PBMCs. The chain couples TRBV9 to TRBJ1-2; D ambiguous. This clonotype was obtained from a man younger than 35 in good health and CMV-seropositive. The chain's CDR3 is CASSVVGSAGYGYTF. The CDR3 DNA reads as TGTGCCAGCAGCGTAGTAGGGTCAGCGGGCTATGGCTACACCTTC.